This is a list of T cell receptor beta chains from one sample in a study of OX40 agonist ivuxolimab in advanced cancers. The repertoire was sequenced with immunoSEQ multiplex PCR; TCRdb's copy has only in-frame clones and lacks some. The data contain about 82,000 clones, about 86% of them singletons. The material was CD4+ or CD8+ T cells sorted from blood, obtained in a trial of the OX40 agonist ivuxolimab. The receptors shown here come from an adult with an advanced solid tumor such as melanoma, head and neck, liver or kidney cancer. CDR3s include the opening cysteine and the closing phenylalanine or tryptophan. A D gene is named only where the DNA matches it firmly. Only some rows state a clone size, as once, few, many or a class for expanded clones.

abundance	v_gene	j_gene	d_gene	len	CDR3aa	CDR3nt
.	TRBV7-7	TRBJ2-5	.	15	CASSLGDSPGGTQYF	TGTGCTAGCAGCTTAGGGGACTCGCCAGGGGGGACCCAGTACTTC
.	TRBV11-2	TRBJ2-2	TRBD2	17	CASIKAQTGGNTGELFF	TGTGCCAGTATTAAGGCCCAGACGGGAGGGAACACCGGGGAGCTGTTTTTT
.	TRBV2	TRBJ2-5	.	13	CASKLRGGETQYF	TGTGCCAGCAAATTGAGAGGTGGGGAGACCCAGTACTTC
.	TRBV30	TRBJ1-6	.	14	CAWNGVSYNSPLHF	TGTGCTTGGAATGGAGTATCCTATAATTCACCCCTCCACTTT
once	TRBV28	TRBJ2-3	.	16	CASSFQGGSIEDTQYF	TGTGCCAGCAGTTTTCAGGGGGGTAGTATAGAGGATACGCAGTATTTT
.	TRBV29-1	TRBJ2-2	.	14	CSVESAFGAGELFF	TGCAGCGTTGAGAGTGCCTTTGGGGCCGGGGAGCTGTTTTTT
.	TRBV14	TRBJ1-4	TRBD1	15	CASSQAGQGWEKLFF	TGTGCCAGCAGCCAAGCCGGACAGGGATGGGAAAAACTGTTTTTT
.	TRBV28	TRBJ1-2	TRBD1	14	CASRGTGGNYGYTF	TGTGCCAGCAGGGGGACAGGGGGTAACTATGGCTACACCTTC
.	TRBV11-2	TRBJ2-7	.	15	CASSTRQGPSFEQYF	TGTGCCAGCAGTACCCGCCAGGGGCCGTCGTTCGAGCAGTACTTC
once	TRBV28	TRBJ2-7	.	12	CASSLLGYEQYF	TGTGCCAGCAGTTTATTGGGCTACGAGCAGTACTTC
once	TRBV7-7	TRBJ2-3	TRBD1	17	CASSFLGQGQDTDTQYF	TGTGCTAGCAGCTTTTTAGGACAGGGCCAGGACACAGATACGCAGTATTTT
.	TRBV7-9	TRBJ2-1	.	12	CASSPQGDEQFF	TGTGCCAGCAGCCCACAGGGAGATGAGCAGTTCTTC
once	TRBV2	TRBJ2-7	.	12	CASSGVFYEQYF	TGTGCCAGCAGTGGAGTCTTCTACGAGCAGTACTTC
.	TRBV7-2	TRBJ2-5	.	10	CASSLETQYF	TGTGCCAGCAGCTTAGAGACCCAGTACTTC
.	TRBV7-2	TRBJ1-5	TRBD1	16	CASSLRWGQTNQPQHF	TGTGCCAGCAGCTTACGTTGGGGACAGACCAATCAGCCCCAGCATTTT
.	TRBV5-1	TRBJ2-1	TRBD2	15	CASSLVLAGFNEQFF	TGCGCCAGCAGCTTGGTCCTAGCGGGTTTCAATGAGCAGTTCTTC
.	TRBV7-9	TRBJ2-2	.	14	CASSLGQVSGELFF	TGTGCCAGCAGCTTAGGACAGGTTTCCGGGGAGCTGTTTTTT
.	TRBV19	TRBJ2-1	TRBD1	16	CASRSLDRGIRSPQFF	TGTGCCAGTAGGTCTCTAGACAGGGGGATCCGTTCTCCGCAGTTCTTC
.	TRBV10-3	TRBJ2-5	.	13	CATRGGVQETQYF	TGTGCCACCCGGGGCGGGGTTCAAGAGACCCAGTACTTC
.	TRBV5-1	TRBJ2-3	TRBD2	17	CASSLVGAGGPSDTQYF	TGCGCCAGCAGCTTGGTCGGGGCGGGAGGGCCCTCCGATACGCAGTATTTT
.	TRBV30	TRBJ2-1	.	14	CAWSPTRFYNEQFF	TGTGCCTGGAGTCCGACGAGGTTTTACAATGAGCAGTTCTTC
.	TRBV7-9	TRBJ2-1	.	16	CASSLDGVGAYNEQFF	TGTGCCAGCAGCTTAGATGGGGTAGGTGCTTACAATGAGCAGTTCTTC
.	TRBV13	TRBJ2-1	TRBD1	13	CASSLDRGLEQFF	TGTGCCAGCAGCTTAGACAGGGGGCTTGAGCAGTTCTTC
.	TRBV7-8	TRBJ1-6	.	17	CASSAGTSSSYNSPLHF	TGTGCCAGCAGCGCCGGTACTTCCAGCTCCTATAATTCACCCCTCCACTTT
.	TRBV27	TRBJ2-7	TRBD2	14	CASSLAGSTYEQYF	TGTGCCAGCAGCTTAGCGGGATCCACCTACGAGCAGTACTTC
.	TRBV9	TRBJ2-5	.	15	CASSVVRVTQETQYF	TGTGCCAGCAGCGTAGTCAGAGTAACTCAAGAGACCCAGTACTTC
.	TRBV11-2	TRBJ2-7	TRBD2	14	CASSLAREFGEQYF	TGTGCCAGCAGCTTAGCGCGGGAGTTTGGCGAGCAGTACTTC
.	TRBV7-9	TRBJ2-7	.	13	CASSSSGFDEQYF	TGTGCCAGCAGCTCCTCGGGATTCGACGAGCAGTACTTC
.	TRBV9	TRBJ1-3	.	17	CASSVANTGTSGNTIYF	TGTGCCAGCAGCGTAGCTAACACAGGGACCTCTGGAAACACCATATATTTT